The entry below describes one T cell receptor (beta chain). The antigen it binds to is not known. One junction end disagrees with the germline gene, perhaps due to a read error. The CDR3 end falls 3 residues outside the read, so it is completed with the germline J gene. Every participant had a single incident cervical HPV16 infection, and prevalent HPV16 infections were excluded. Cervical HPV DNA was detected with MY09/MY11 PCR, and genotyping was done by dot-blot hybridization. Fifteen mL of heparinized blood were centrifuged, and the buffy coat was aliquoted, frozen at -30°C, then stored at -80°C. QIAGEN kits were used to extract genomic DNA from buffy coat specimens. The immunoSEQ assay used multiplex PCR to amplify TCR beta CDR3 regions from an average of roughly 1,200 ng of genomic DNA per sample. Primer bias was corrected in the assay by using a complete synthetic TCR repertoire to establish an amplification baseline. Amplicons were sequenced on the Illumina platform. The original methods were these. Sequences were error-corrected by clustering with frequency ratios and a modified nearest-neighbor algorithm, then analyzed in the immunoSEQ Analyzer with IMGT gene definitions. At each rarefaction depth, TCR richness and evenness were averaged across 20 rarefaction repeats, and samples with fewer sequences than that depth were excluded. V, D and J gene relative abundances were compared between groups with Wilcoxon rank sum tests, applying FDR correction. An intraclass correlation of just under 96% for TCR richness and an average of about 80% across some 70 gene segments were obtained from the blinded duplicates. TCRdb re-hosts the immuneACCESS table, in-frame sequences only. Its copies lack some clones; in the studies checked, an unresolved V gene accounts for under half of them, and the cause for the rest is not known. D and trimming were read from the DNA, whereas the V and J calls and clone size are those reported in that table. This sample's table carries 20,000 to 25,000 clones. The ten largest make up about 6% of the sample.

CDR1 and CDR2 are drawn from the germline V gene (reference sequence): SEHNR, FQNEAQ. From cysteine to phenylalanine, the CDR3 is 13 amino acids long. The DNA covers only part of the CDR3, 30 bases in frame from base 1. The data belong to a study of T cells in women clearing cervical HPV infection (dated by TCRdb to the late 2010s). Regarding the study in general: The cases were fewer than 30 women with histologically confirmed HPV16-related CIN3 or worse, and 2 of these cases were invasive cancers. The controls were around 26 women whose single incident HPV16 infection cleared within 12 months with no development of precancer or cancer. Blood from cases was collected at the visit where the lesion was first found, while blood from controls was collected once the infection could no longer be detected. For cases, the median interval between lesion detection and blood sampling was around 160 days, with an interquartile range of roughly 90 to 200 days. Since HLA typing was available for only a few women, HLA type could not be ruled out as a confounder. This exploratory proof-of-principle case-control study, nested within the Guanacaste HPV Natural History Study in Costa Rica, compared TCR repertoires among women with different cervical HPV16 outcomes. Cases and controls were matched on age within five years and on year of sample collection. Median age was about 35 years in cases versus around 40 in controls, and baseline characteristics did not differ significantly. The parent cohort enrolled roughly 9,400 women aged 18 or older in Guanacaste, Costa Rica, in about 1993 to 1994 and followed the women for around seven years. As quality controls, five blinded duplicates were added to each group, bringing the total to about 60 samples made up of approximately 50 participants and ten or so replicates. The full study reports these points: Random forest classifiers combining richness and V gene abundances distinguished cases from controls with an estimated AUC of approximately 0.83. The cross-sectional design could not show whether associations preceded infection or resulted from it; effector/memory subsets and HPV-specific T cells were not isolated. Cases had lower TRBV6-7 relative abundance than controls (approximately 0.1% versus 0.16%; Bonferroni P = 0.0008). Significantly higher TCR repertoire richness was observed in CIN3+ cases than in controls across sequencing depths, whereas no difference in evenness was found. T-cell numbers per sample were unknown, so richness differences could reflect varying T-cell content rather than repertoire biology.

The clonotype comes from a woman between 18 and 70 years old with a cervical HPV16 infection that either progressed to CIN3+ or cleared (not recorded which). The rearrangement combines TRBV7-9 with TRBJ1-2; TRBD1 is a possible D gene, resting on 5 matching bases. Sample: blood buffy coat. The CDR3 region has the sequence CVSYQGENYGYTF. The DNA read from the CDR3 is TGTGTCAGCTACCAGGGAGAAAACTATGGC. When the CDR3 is completed using the reference TRBV7-9 and TRBJ1-2 genes on either side, the full variable domain is DTGVSQNPRHKITKRGQNVTFRCDPISEHNRLYWYRQTLGQGPEFLTYFQNEAQLEKSRLLSDRFSAERPKGSFSTLEIQRTEQGDSAMYLCVSYQGENYGYTFGSGTRLTVV.